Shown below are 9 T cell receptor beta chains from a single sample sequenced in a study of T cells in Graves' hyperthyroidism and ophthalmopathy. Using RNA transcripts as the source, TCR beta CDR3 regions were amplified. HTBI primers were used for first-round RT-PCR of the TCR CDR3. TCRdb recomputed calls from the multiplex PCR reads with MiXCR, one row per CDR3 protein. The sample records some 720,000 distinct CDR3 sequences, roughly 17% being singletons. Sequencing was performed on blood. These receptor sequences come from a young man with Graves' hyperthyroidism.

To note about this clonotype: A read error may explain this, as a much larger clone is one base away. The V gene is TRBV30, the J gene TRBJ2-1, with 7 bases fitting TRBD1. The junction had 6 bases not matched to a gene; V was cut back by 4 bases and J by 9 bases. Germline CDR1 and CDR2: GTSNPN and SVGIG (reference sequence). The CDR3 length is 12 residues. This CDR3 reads CAWTGGDSEQFF. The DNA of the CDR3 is TGTGCCTGGACAGGGGGAGACAGTGAGCAGTTCTTC.

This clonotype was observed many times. The CDR3 nucleotides read TGTGCCAGCAGACGGGACAGGGCGCGGGACGAGCAGTACTTC. Protein: CASRRDRARDEQYF. The rearrangement uses TRBV28 and TRBJ2-7, with 9 bases lining up with TRBD1. The CDR3 runs to 14 residues. J lost 5 bases, V lost 6 bases, and 8 bases had no gene match. Germline lookup yields CDR1 MDHEN and CDR2 SYDVKM.

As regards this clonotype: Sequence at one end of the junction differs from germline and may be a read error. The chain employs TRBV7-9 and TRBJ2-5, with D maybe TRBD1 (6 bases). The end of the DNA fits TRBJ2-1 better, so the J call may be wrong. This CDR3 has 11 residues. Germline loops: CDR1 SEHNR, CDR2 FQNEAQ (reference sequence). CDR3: CAIFRGNDQFF. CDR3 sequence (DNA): TGTGCCATTTTCAGGGGTAATGACCAGTTCTTC.

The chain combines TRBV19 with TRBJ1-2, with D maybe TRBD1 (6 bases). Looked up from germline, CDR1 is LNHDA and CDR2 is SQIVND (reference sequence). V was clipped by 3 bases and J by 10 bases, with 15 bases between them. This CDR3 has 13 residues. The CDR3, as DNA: TGTGCCAGTAGTATGATGACAGGACTAGACTACACCTTC. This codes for CASSMMTGLDYTF.

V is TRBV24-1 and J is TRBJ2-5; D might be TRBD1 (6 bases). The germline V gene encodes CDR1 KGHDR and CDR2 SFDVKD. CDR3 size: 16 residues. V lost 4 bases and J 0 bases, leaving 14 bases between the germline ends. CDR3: CATSDPGHPYQETQYF. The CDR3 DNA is TGTGCCACCAGTGACCCGGGACATCCGTACCAAGAGACCCAGTACTTC.

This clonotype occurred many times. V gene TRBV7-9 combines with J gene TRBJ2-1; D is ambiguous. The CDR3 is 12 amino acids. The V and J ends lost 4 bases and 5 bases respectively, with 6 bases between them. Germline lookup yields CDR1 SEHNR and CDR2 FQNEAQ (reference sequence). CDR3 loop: CASSSGDNEQFF. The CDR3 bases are TGTGCCAGCAGCTCCGGAGACAATGAGCAGTTCTTC. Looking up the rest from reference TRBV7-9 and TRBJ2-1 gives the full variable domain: DTGVSQNPRHKITKRGQNVTFRCDPISEHNRLYWYRQTLGQGPEFLTYFQNEAQLEKSRLLSDRFSAERPKGSFSTLEIQRTEQGDSAMYLCASSSGDNEQFFGPGTRLTVL.

CDR3 bases: TGTGCCAGTAGTATAAGGAGGACAGGGGAAAAGGATGGCTACACCTTC. Its translation is CASSIRRTGEKDGYTF. V gene TRBV19 combines with J gene TRBJ1-2; 9 bases match TRBD1. V lost 2 bases to trimming and J lost 6 bases; unmatched junction nucleotides: 10. From germline, CDR1 is LNHDA and CDR2 SQIVND (reference sequence). CDR3 length equals 16 residues.

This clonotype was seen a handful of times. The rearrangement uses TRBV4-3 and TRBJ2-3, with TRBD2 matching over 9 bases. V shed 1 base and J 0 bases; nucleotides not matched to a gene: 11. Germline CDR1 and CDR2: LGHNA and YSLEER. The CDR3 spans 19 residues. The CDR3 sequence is CASSQGLSRLAGSTDTQYF. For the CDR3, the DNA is TGCGCCAGCAGCCAAGGTTTGTCTCGGCTAGCGGGAAGCACAGATACGCAGTATTTT.

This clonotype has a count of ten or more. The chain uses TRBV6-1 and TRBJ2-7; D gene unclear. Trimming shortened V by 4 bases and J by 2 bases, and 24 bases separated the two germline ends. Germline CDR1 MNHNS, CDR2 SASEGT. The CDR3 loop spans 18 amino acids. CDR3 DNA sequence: TGTGCCAGCAGTGCCGACATAGACTGGCAGAACCTAGCCTACGAGCAGTACTTC. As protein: CASSADIDWQNLAYEQYF.